The 27 T cell receptor beta chains in this list originate from one sample, sequenced in a study of graft-versus-host responses after intestinal transplantation. Clones were sequenced by immunoSEQ multiplex PCR, and TCRdb holds only the in-frame ones, with some missing. The data contain about 71,000 clones, 90% of them singletons. These receptors' antigens are unknown. Here the sequenced sample was unstimulated CD8+ T cells sorted from spleen or lymph node cells, taken before intestinal transplant. The origin of the receptors is a human donor who received an intestinal transplant.

The V gene is TRBV15, the J gene TRBJ2-7; the match to TRBD1 covers 12 bases. With 1 base clipped from V and 0 bases from J, the junction kept 4 bases outside the gene matches. Germline lookup yields CDR1 LNHNV and CDR2 YYDKDF (reference sequence). The CDR3 covers 17 residues. CDR3 sequence (DNA): TGTGCCACCAGCAGAGCTCCGGGACAGGGGGCCTCCTACGAGCAGTACTTC. This codes for CATSRAPGQGASYEQYF.

The chain has TRBV9 and TRBJ1-2, with 8 bases aligning to TRBD1. The CDR3 extends over 17 amino acids. The germline V gene has CDR1 SGDLS and CDR2 YYNGEE. Trimming removed 4 bases from V and 0 bases from J; junction bases left unmatched: 11. Written as DNA, the CDR3 is TGTGCCAGCAGCCCCGAGTATGGACAGGGCCCTAACTATGGCTACACCTTC. This gives the protein CASSPEYGQGPNYGYTF.

The V call is TRBV6-5, the J call TRBJ1-2; the match to TRBD1 covers 7 bases. The V and J ends lost 5 bases and 3 bases, in that order; junction bases with no gene match: 3. The CDR3 is made up of 13 amino acids. From germline, CDR1 is MNHEY and CDR2 SVGAGI. The CDR3 here is CASSKTGDYGYTF. CDR3 DNA sequence: TGTGCCAGCAGTAAAACAGGGGACTATGGCTACACCTTC.

This chain joins TRBV7-3 and TRBJ2-7; 8 bases match TRBD1. After removal of 5 bases from V and 4 bases from J, the junction contained 10 bases not matched to a gene. The CDR3 runs 15 residues. CDR1 SGHTA and CDR2 FQGTGA come from the germline V gene. The CDR3 nucleotides read TGTGCCAGCAGCCTCGACAGGGGCCCCCTTTACGAGCAGTACTTC. Residues: CASSLDRGPLYEQYF.

V gene TRBV4-1 combines with J gene TRBJ2-3, with a possible D match to TRBD2 (5 bases). The CDR3 has 14 amino acids. Between the trimmed V and J ends, which lost 4 bases and 0 bases, there was a span of 8 bases. Germline CDR1 MGHRA, CDR2 YSYEKL. The CDR3 here is CASSPPGSTDTQYF. CDR3 nucleotide sequence: TGCGCCAGCAGCCCCCCGGGGAGCACAGATACGCAGTATTTT.

The V call is TRBV27, the J call TRBJ1-1, with D possibly matching TRBD1 (6 bases). The CDR3 runs 15 residues. CDR1 is MNHEY, CDR2 SMNVEV, per germline (reference sequence). Trimming cost V 5 bases and J 1 base, with 14 bases left between them. In nucleotides, the CDR3 is TGTGCCAGCAGTCACTCGGGACAACCGAACACTGAAGCTTTCTTT. This translates into CASSHSGQPNTEAFF.

This clone showed up just once. CDR3 sequence: CASSRFGEQYF. The CDR3 coding sequence is TGTGCCAGTAGCCGGTTCGGCGAGCAGTACTTC. The genes are TRBV19 and TRBJ2-7; D not resolved. V lost 6 bases, J lost 6 bases, and 9 bases lay in between. The CDR3 is 11 residues long. In germline, CDR1 is LNHDA, CDR2 SQIVND (reference sequence).

This chain uses TRBV13 with TRBJ2-5; the match to TRBD2 covers 10 bases. The CDR3 sequence is 14 residues long. The germline V gene encodes CDR1 PRHDT and CDR2 FYEKMQ (reference sequence). Trimming took 5 bases from V and 5 from J; bases not matched to a gene: 5. The CDR3 loop reads CASSPQLAGETQYF. CDR3 nucleotide sequence: TGTGCCAGCAGCCCCCAACTAGCGGGGGAGACCCAGTACTTC.

CDR3 region: CASNTGTGSTEAFF. The CDR3 nucleotides read TGCGCCAGCAATACCGGGACAGGGAGCACTGAAGCTTTCTTT. The chain uses TRBV10-2 and TRBJ1-1, with 9 bases matching TRBD1. The CDR3 totals 14 residues. The germline CDR1 and CDR2 sequences are WSHSY and SAAADI. The V segment lost 7 bases and the J segment 4 bases; nucleotides outside the gene matches: 7.

The V call is TRBV5-1, the J call TRBJ2-3; 11 bases align to TRBD2. After removal of 9 bases from V and 5 bases from J, the junction contained 8 bases not matched to a gene. Per germline, CDR1 SGHRS and CDR2 YFSETQ. The CDR3 consists of 14 residues. In nucleotides, the CDR3 is TGCGCCACTACCCATAGCGGGGGGGGAGATACGCAGTATTTT. It is translated as CATTHSGGGDTQYF.

The V call is TRBV9, the J call TRBJ2-1, with D perhaps TRBD2 (6 bases). This CDR3 region has 16 residues. Germline loops: CDR1 SGDLS, CDR2 YYNGEE. The V end lost 4 bases, the J end lost 0 bases, and 14 bases lay between the germline ends. The CDR3 loop is CASSPPVGGSYNEQFF. CDR3 bases: TGTGCCAGCAGCCCTCCGGTGGGGGGCTCCTACAATGAGCAGTTCTTC.

The chain combines TRBV13 with TRBJ1-5; 8 bases align to TRBD1. Germline V gives CDR1 PRHDT, CDR2 FYEKMQ (reference sequence). V was clipped by 5 bases and J by 4 bases; unmatched bases: 4. CDR3 length: 14 residues. The CDR3 DNA follows: TGTGCCAGCAGCCTCGGGACAGGAAATCAGCCCCAGCATTTT. Amino acid sequence: CASSLGTGNQPQHF.

The J gene is TRBJ2-5, the V gene TRBV7-9; D possibly corresponds to TRBD2 (5 bases). CDR1 and CDR2 (germline): SEHNR, FQNEAQ (reference sequence). Trimming took 1 base from V and 3 from J, leaving 6 bases between them. The CDR3 consists of 13 residues. The CDR3 reads CASSLVTKETQYF. Here the CDR3 DNA reads TGTGCCAGCAGCTTAGTGACTAAAGAGACCCAGTACTTC.

The rearrangement joins TRBV4-1 to TRBJ1-5; possibly TRBD1 for D (6 bases). Germline V CDR1 and CDR2: MGHRA, YSYEKL. V lost 4 bases and J 7 bases, leaving 20 bases between the germline ends. The length of the CDR3 is 16 residues. As DNA, the CDR3 is TGCGCCAGCAGCCCCGATACAGGGTTCGGGATCCAGCCCCAGCATTTT. The encoded protein is CASSPDTGFGIQPQHF.

This clone appeared once. The CDR3 bases are TGCGCCAGCAGCATAACCGGGACTAGCTACGAGCAGTACTTC. Its protein is CASSITGTSYEQYF. The V gene is TRBV5-1, the J gene TRBJ2-7; 8 bases align to TRBD2. CDR3 length: 14 residues. Germline CDR1 is SGHRS and CDR2 is YFSETQ. Losses at the gene ends were 4 bases for V and 3 bases for J; bases not matched to a gene: 6.

The CDR3 nucleotides read TGTGCCACCAGCAGAGATCGGACAGTTGAGTTCGAGCAGTACTTC. It translates to CATSRDRTVEFEQYF. This rearrangement joins TRBV15 to TRBJ2-7, with D possibly being TRBD1 (6 bases). The CDR3 contains 15 residues. CDR1 and CDR2 (germline): LNHNV, YYDKDF (reference sequence). V was trimmed by 0 bases and J by 6 bases, leaving 15 bases between them.

The rearrangement joins TRBV18 to TRBJ2-7, with D maybe TRBD1 (6 bases). The V gene's germline CDR1 is KGHSH and CDR2 LQKENI. Trimming removed 0 bases at V and 3 bases at J, with 6 bases between. The CDR3 spans 13 residues. The CDR3 DNA reads TGTGCCAGCTCACCACCGGACAGCTACGAGCAGTACTTC. It translates to CASSPPDSYEQYF. Using reference TRBV18 and TRBJ2-7 for the parts outside the CDR3, the full variable domain is NAGVMQNPRHLVRRRGQEARLRCSPMKGHSHVYWYRQLPEEGLKFMVYLQKENIIDESGMPKERFSAEFPKEGPSILRIQQVVRGDSAAYFCASSPPDSYEQYFGPGTRLTVT.

The chain is built from TRBV11-2 and TRBJ1-6; D possibly corresponds to TRBD1 (5 bases). Germline CDR1 reads SGHAT; CDR2 reads FQNNGV. The V end lost 2 bases, the J end lost 9 bases, and 11 bases lay between the germline ends. The CDR3 covers 14 residues. The CDR3 region has the DNA TGTGCCAGCAGCTTATTCGGGGGGATTTCACCCCTCCACTTT. Protein product: CASSLFGGISPLHF.

The J gene is TRBJ2-3, the V gene TRBV7-3; TRBD2 matches at 10 bases. V trimming: 5 bases; J trimming: 6 bases; junction bases outside the gene matches: 8. Germline V gives CDR1 SGHTA, CDR2 FQGTGA. The CDR3 is 15 amino acids. This chain's CDR3 is CASSVTGTSEDTQYF. CDR3 sequence (DNA): TGTGCCAGCAGCGTGACCGGGACTAGCGAGGATACGCAGTATTTT.

The chain couples TRBV4-1 to TRBJ1-2; D is perhaps TRBD1 (5 bases). This CDR3 region has 16 residues. Germline values: CDR1 MGHRA, CDR2 YSYEKL. Trimming cost V 0 bases and J 5 bases, with 16 bases left between them. The CDR3 region has the DNA TGCGCCAGCAGCCAAGATGGAAGGGGCGATTTGTATGGCTACACCTTC. Translated, it gives CASSQDGRGDLYGYTF.

The CDR3 is CASSQRSSYEQYF. CDR3 DNA sequence: TGTGCCAGCAGCCAAAGGAGCTCCTACGAGCAGTACTTC. The chain recombines TRBV4-2 with TRBJ2-7, with D unclear. Germline-derived CDR1 and CDR2 are LGHNA and YNFKEQ. The CDR3 has 13 amino acids. V was shortened by 2 bases and J by 0 bases, with 5 bases between the two germline ends.

The chain employs TRBV11-2 and TRBJ1-1, with D perhaps matching TRBD1 (5 bases). V lost 4 bases, J lost 4 bases, and 13 bases lay in between. The germline gives CDR1 SGHAT, CDR2 FQNNGV. CDR3 length: 14 amino acids. The CDR3 sequence is CASSSNVGGTEAFF. In DNA form, the CDR3 reads TGTGCCAGCAGCTCAAACGTGGGGGGCACTGAAGCTTTCTTT.

This chain links TRBV19 with TRBJ1-2, with 8 bases that match TRBD1. The CDR3 sequence is 11 residues long. Germline CDR1 is LNHDA and CDR2 is SQIVND (reference sequence). Germline trimming cut 5 bases from V and 10 bases from J; bases unmatched to any gene: 3. The CDR3 region has the DNA TGTGCCAGTAGTGAGGACAGGGACTACACCTTC. Translating gives CASSEDRDYTF.

The chain is built from TRBV2 and TRBJ2-3; 10 bases agree with TRBD2. The CDR3 loop spans 16 amino acids. Germline-derived CDR1 and CDR2 are SNHLY and FYNNEI. Losses at the gene ends were 8 bases for V and 2 bases for J; bases not matched to a gene: 10. In DNA, the CDR3 is TGTGCCAGCGCCACGGAGCGGGGGGGACCCACAGATACGCAGTATTTT. Its protein product is CASATERGGPTDTQYF.

The chain has TRBV29-1 and TRBJ1-2, with TRBD1 identical over 7 bases. Germline V lookup: CDR1 SQVTM, CDR2 ANQGSEA. This CDR3 has 13 amino acids. J was trimmed by 4 bases and V by 1 base; bases with no gene match: 3. CDR3 coding DNA: TGCAGCGTTGAAGGCGGGACAGCCTATGGCTACACCTTC. Translation: CSVEGGTAYGYTF.

The rearrangement links TRBV5-1 to TRBJ1-1; a possible D gene is TRBD1 (6 bases). Trimming shortened V by 0 bases and J by 1 base, and 10 bases separated the two germline ends. Germline V CDR1 and CDR2: SGHRS, YFSETQ. The CDR3 length is 15 residues. This CDR3 is CASSLDAGANTEAFF. Written as DNA, the CDR3 is TGCGCCAGCAGCTTGGATGCAGGGGCGAACACTGAAGCTTTCTTT. Together with reference TRBV5-1 and TRBJ1-1, the CDR3 gives the full variable domain: KAGVTQTPRYLIKTRGQQVTLSCSPISGHRSVSWYQQTPGQGLQFLFEYFSETQRNKGNFPGRFSGRQFSNSRSEMNVSTLELGDSALYLCASSLDAGANTEAFFGQGTRLTVV.

This clone is a singleton in its sample. The chain recombines TRBV6-5 with TRBJ1-2; D gene unclear. V was cut by 9 bases and J by 6 bases, with 11 bases left in between. Germline CDR1 reads MNHEY; CDR2 reads SVGAGI. The CDR3 is 11 residues long. CDR3 nucleotide sequence: TGTGCCAGTACGGGTATAGATGGCTACACCTTC. Its translation is CASTGIDGYTF.